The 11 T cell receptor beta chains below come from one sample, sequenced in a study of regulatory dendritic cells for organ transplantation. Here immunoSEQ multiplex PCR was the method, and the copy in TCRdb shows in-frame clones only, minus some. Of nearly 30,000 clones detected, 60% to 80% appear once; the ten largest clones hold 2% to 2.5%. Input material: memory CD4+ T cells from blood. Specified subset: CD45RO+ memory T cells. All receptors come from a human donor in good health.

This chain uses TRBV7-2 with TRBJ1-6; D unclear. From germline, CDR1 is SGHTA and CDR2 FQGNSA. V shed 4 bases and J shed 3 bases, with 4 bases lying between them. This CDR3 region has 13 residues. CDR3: CASSSSYNSPLHF. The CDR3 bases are TGTGCCAGCAGCTCCAGCTATAATTCACCCCTCCACTTT.

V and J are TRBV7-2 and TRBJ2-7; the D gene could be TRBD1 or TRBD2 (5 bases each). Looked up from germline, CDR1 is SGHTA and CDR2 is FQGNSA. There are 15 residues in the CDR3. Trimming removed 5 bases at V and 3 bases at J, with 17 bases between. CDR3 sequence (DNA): TGTGCCAGCAGCGCCACCGGGACCGGCTTCTACGAGCAGTACTTC. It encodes CASSATGTGFYEQYF.

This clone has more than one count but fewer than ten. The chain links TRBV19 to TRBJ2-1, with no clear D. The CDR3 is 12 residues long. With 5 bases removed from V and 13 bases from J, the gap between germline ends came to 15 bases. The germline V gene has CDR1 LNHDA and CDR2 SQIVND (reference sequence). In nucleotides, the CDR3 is TGTGCCAGTAGTCATCTCTCGACTCCCCAGTTCTTC. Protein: CASSHLSTPQFF.

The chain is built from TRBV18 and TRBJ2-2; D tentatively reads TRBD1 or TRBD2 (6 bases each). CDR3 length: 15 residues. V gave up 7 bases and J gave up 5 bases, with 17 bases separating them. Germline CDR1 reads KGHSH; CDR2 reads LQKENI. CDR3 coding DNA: TGTGCCAGCTACATCGGGGGCGCGGGGACCGGGGAGCTGTTTTTT. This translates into CASYIGGAGTGELFF.

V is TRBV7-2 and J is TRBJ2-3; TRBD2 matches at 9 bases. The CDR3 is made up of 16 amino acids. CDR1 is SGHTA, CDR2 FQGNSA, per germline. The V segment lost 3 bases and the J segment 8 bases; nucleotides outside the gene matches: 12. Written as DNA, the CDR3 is TGTGCCAGCAGCTTTGGGGGACTAGCCCAGAGGTCTACGCAGTATTTT. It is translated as CASSFGGLAQRSTQYF.

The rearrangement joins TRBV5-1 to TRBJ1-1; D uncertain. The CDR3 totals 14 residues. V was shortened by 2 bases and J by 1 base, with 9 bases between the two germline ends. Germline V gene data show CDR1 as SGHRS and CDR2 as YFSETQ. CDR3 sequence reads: CASSFSSENTEAFF. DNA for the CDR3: TGCGCCAGCAGCTTTTCCTCGGAGAACACTGAAGCTTTCTTT.

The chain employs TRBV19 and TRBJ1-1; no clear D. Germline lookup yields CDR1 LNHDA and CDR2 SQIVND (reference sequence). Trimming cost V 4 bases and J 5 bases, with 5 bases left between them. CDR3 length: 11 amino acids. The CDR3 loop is CASSKQTEAFF. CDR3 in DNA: TGTGCCAGTAGTAAACAGACTGAAGCTTTCTTT.

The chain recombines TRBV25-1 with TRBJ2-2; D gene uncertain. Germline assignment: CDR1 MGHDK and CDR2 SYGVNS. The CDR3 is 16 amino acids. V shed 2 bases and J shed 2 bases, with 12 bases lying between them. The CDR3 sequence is CASSELPTSNTGELFF. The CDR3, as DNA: TGTGCCAGCAGTGAACTCCCGACTTCAAACACCGGGGAGCTGTTTTTT. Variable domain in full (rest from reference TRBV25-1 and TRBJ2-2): EADIYQTPRYLVIGTGKKITLECSQTMGHDKMYWYQQDPGMELHLIHYSYGVNSTEKGDLSSESTVSRIRTEHFPLTLESARPSHTSQYLCASSELPTSNTGELFFGEGSRLTVL.

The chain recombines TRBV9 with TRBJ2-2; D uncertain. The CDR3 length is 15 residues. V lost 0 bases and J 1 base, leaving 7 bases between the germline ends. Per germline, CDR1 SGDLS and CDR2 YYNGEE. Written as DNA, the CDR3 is TGTGCCAGCAGCGTAGAAGGAGAGAACACCGGGGAGCTGTTTTTT. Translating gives CASSVEGENTGELFF.

CDR3 in DNA: TGCGCCAGCAGCCAAGATTATGCGGCTAGCTCCTACGAGCAGTACTTC. Encoded protein: CASSQDYAASSYEQYF. The V gene is TRBV4-3, the J gene TRBJ2-7; no clear D. This CDR3 has 16 amino acids. Trimming removed 0 bases at V and 0 bases at J, with 12 bases between. The germline V gene has CDR1 LGHNA and CDR2 YSLEER.

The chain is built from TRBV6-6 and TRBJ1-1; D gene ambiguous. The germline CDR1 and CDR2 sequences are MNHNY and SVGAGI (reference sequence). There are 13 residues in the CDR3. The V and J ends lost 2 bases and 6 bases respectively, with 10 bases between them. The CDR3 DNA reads TGTGCCAGCAGTTACCAAACAAGCGCTGAAGCTTTCTTT. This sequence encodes CASSYQTSAEAFF.